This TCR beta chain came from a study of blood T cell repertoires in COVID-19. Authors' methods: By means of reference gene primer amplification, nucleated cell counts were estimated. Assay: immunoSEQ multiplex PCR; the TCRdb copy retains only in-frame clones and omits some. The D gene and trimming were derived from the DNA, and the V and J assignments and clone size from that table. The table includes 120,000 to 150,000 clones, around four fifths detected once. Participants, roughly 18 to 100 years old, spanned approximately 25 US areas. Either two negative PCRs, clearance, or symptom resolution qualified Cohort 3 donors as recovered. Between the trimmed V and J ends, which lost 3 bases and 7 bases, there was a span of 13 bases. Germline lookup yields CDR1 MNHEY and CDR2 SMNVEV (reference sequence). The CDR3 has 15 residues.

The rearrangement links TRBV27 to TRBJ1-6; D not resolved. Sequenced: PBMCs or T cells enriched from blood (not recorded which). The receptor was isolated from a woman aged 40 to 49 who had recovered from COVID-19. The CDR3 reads CASSFYDTINSPLHF. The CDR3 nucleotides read TGTGCCAGCAGTTTCTACGACACGATAAATTCACCCCTCCACTTT.